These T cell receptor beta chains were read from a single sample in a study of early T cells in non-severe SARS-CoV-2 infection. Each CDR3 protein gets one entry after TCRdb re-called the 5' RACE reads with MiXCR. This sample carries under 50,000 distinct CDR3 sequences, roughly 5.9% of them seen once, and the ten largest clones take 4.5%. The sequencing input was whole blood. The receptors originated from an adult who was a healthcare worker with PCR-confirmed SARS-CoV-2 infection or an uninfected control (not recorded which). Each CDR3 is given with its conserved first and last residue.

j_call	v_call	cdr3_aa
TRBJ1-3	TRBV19	CASSILSGNTIYF
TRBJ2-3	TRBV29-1	CSVADYLAQYF
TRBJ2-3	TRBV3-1	CASSQGTGRTDTQYF
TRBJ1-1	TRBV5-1	CASSLDGAQSEAFF
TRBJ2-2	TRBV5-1	CASSPLAGGDTGELFF
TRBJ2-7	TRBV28	CASSLWDKTREQYF
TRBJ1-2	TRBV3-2	CASSQEGSRAYGYTF
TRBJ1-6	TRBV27	CASSLFSLQDRSPLHF
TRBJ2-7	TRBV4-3	CASSQGIAQGRNEQYF
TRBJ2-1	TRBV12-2	CASRCRPQGQNNEQFF
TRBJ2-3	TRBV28	CASRWSRSTDTQYF
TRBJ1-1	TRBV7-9	CASSFLRQGGTEAFF
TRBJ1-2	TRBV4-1	CASRDWTGISGYTF
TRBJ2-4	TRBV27	CASSPGFTDPKNIQYF
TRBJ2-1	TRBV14	CASSPRGTGGYLIDEQFF
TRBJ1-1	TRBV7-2	CASSPPVGFRTEAFF